These T cell receptor beta chains were read from a single sample in a study of early T cells in non-severe SARS-CoV-2 infection. TCRdb redid the calling of the 5' RACE reads with MiXCR, one entry per CDR3 protein. The sample consists of some 30,000 distinct CDR3 sequences, around 6.6% of them appearing once. The sequencing input was whole blood. The receptors originated from an adult who was a healthcare worker with PCR-confirmed SARS-CoV-2 infection or an uninfected control (not recorded which). Each CDR3 is given with its conserved first and last residue. A D gene is named only where the DNA matches it firmly. Clone size is shown for a subset of rows, as once, few, many or a class of expanded clone.

- | TRBJ2-3 | TRBV7-9 | few | TGTGCCAGCAGCTTAGGACTAGTGGGCACAGATACGCAGTATTTT | CASSLGLVGTDTQYF
TRBD2 | TRBJ2-5 | TRBV20-1 | many | TGCAGTCCTCCTAGCGGGGGGCCCCGGGAGGAGACCCAGTACTTC | CSPPSGGPREETQYF
- | TRBJ1-2 | TRBV28 | - | TGTGCCAGCAGCCTACCAGGCTTAAACTATGGCTACACCTTC | CASSLPGLNYGYTF
- | TRBJ1-4 | TRBV12-5 | many | TGTGCTAGTGGGCCGGGACACCTGAATGAAAAACTGTTTTTT | CASGPGHLNEKLFF
TRBD2 | TRBJ2-7 | TRBV7-2 | - | TGTGCCAGCAGCCCCGCCATCGGACTAGCGGAACGATACGAGCAGTACTTC | CASSPAIGLAERYEQYF
TRBD1 | TRBJ2-1 | TRBV20-1 | many | TGCAGTGCTTCAGGACAGGGACCATTTAAGAGCTACAATGAGCAGTTCTTC | CSASGQGPFKSYNEQFF
- | TRBJ1-2 | TRBV12-3/TRBV12-4 | - | TGTGCCAGCAGTTTGAAGGGCGGGGGTTCGGGCTACACCTTC | CASSLKGGGSGYTF
- | TRBJ2-7 | TRBV28 | many | TGTGCCAGCAGCTCTTTGGGATCTTGGGACAAATCCTACGAGCAGTACTTC | CASSSLGSWDKSYEQYF
TRBD2 | TRBJ2-1 | TRBV5-4 | many | TGTGCCAGCAGCTTGGTTCAGGGAGGGTACGGGAATGAGCAGTTCTTC | CASSLVQGGYGNEQFF
TRBD1 | TRBJ2-7 | TRBV12-3/TRBV12-4 | many | TGTGCCAGCAGTATAGGACAGGGAGTGGGGTACGAGCAGTACTTC | CASSIGQGVGYEQYF
- | TRBJ2-1 | TRBV5-4 | many | TGTGCCAGCAGTCCCGACTTGCCACCTAGGAATGAGCAGTTCTTC | CASSPDLPPRNEQFF
- | TRBJ2-2 | TRBV7-2 | many | TGTGCCAGCAGCTTACAGGGTCCCATCCCCGGGGAGCTGTTTTTT | CASSLQGPIPGELFF
- | TRBJ1-6 | TRBV12-3/TRBV12-4 | many | TGTGCCAGCAGCCGGCGGCAAGAGAATTCACCCCTCCACTTT | CASSRRQENSPLHF
TRBD1 | TRBJ2-7 | TRBV18 | many | TGTGCCAGCTCACTCTCCGGGACAGGGGTCTACGAGCAGTACTTC | CASSLSGTGVYEQYF
TRBD1 | TRBJ1-3 | TRBV7-9 | many | TGTGCCACCGAGGGGGCGCAAGGAAACACCATATATTTT | CATEGAQGNTIYF
- | TRBJ2-3 | TRBV27 | few | TGTGCCAGCACCCCATCCCCGAGGAGAGCGGTCACAGATACGCAGTATTTT | CASTPSPRRAVTDTQYF
TRBD1 | TRBJ2-6 | TRBV6-5 | many | TGTGCCAGCAGTCTCAGGGGGCCTGGGGCCAACGTCCTGACTTTC | CASSLRGPGANVLTF
TRBD1 | TRBJ1-6 | TRBV5-4 | many | TGTGCCAGCAGCTTCGGACAGGGAATTTCACCCCTCCACTTT | CASSFGQGISPLHF
- | TRBJ2-5 | TRBV7-2 | many | TGTGCCAGCAGCTTACTCACTAGAGAGGAGACCCAGTACTTC | CASSLLTREETQYF
TRBD2 | TRBJ2-1 | TRBV6-5 | few | TGTGCCAGCAGGACTAGCGGGAGCCATGAGCAGTTCTTC | CASRTSGSHEQFF
TRBD2 | TRBJ2-1 | TRBV14 | few | TGTGCCAGCAGCCAGAGGTTTGGGTTAGCGGGAGGGAGCTCCTACAATGAGCAGTTCTTC | CASSQRFGLAGGSSYNEQFF
- | TRBJ1-1 | TRBV2 | many | TGTGCCAGCAGTGAAAAAAGGACAGACAGTAAGCAAAGGAACACTGAAGCTTTCTTT | CASSEKRTDSKQRNTEAFF
- | TRBJ2-7 | TRBV7-9 | many | TGTGCCAGCAGCTCAGTCCCTCGAGAGCAGTACTTC | CASSSVPREQYF
- | TRBJ2-7 | TRBV7-2 | few | TGTGCCAGCAGCACCCATGGGGGATCCTACGAGCAGTACTTC | CASSTHGGSYEQYF
TRBD1 | TRBJ2-5 | TRBV29-1 | few | TGCAGCGCGAGCCGGGACAGGGTTCAAGAGACCCAGTACTTC | CSASRDRVQETQYF
TRBD1 | TRBJ2-7 | TRBV20-1 | many | TGCAGTGCCAAAGACAGGGTAGAACCCTACGAGCAGTACTTC | CSAKDRVEPYEQYF
- | TRBJ2-7 | TRBV7-8 | many | TGTGCCAGCAGCGAAGGGACCGCCGACGAGCAGTACTTC | CASSEGTADEQYF
- | TRBJ2-1 | TRBV29-1 | few | TGCAGCGTCCGACAGTACAATGAGCAGTTCTTC | CSVRQYNEQFF
- | TRBJ1-2 | TRBV20-1 | many | TGCAGTGCTAGAGATCATAACGCCGACCTTAGGGGCTACACCTTC | CSARDHNADLRGYTF
TRBD2 | TRBJ2-7 | TRBV5-1 | many | TGCGCCAGCAGCCAAGGGACTAGCGGGATCAACGAGCAGTACTTC | CASSQGTSGINEQYF
TRBD2 | TRBJ2-7 | TRBV6-1 | many | TGTGCCAGCATCGAGACTAGCGGGAATCGAGGGCAGTACTTC | CASIETSGNRGQYF
TRBD2 | TRBJ2-1 | TRBV11-2 | many | TGTGCCAGCAGCTTTGGCTTTTCTGATGTGGCGGGAGGGCAGAATGAGCAGTTCTTC | CASSFGFSDVAGGQNEQFF
- | TRBJ1-5 | TRBV7-9 | many | TGTGCCAGCAGCTTAGGGGGCGCGGGCAATCAGCCCCAGCATTTT | CASSLGGAGNQPQHF
- | TRBJ2-4 | TRBV11-2 | few | TGTGCCAGCAGTTGGACAGTAGCCAAAAACATTCAGTACTTC | CASSWTVAKNIQYF
- | TRBJ2-3 | TRBV7-2 | many | TGTGCCAGCAGTTTCTTCACAGATACGCAGTATTTT | CASSFFTDTQYF
TRBD2 | TRBJ2-1 | TRBV28 | many | TGTGCCAGCAGTTTAAGCGGGGGTAGGGATGAGCAGTTCTTC | CASSLSGGRDEQFF
- | TRBJ2-7 | TRBV6-2/TRBV6-3 | many | TGTGCCAGCAGTTACCTCGCGGAAACCTACGAGCAGTACTTC | CASSYLAETYEQYF
- | TRBJ2-3 | TRBV20-1 | - | TGCAGTGCTAGAACTTGGGGTCAGACGACCACAGATACGCAGTATTTT | CSARTWGQTTTDTQYF
- | TRBJ1-2 | TRBV7-6 | - | TGTGCCAGCAGCTCGGCAGGGGATGGCTACACCTTC | CASSSAGDGYTF
TRBD2 | TRBJ2-1 | TRBV11-3 | many | TGTGCCAGCAGCTCCAGGACTAGCGGGAGTTACAATGAGCAGTTCTTC | CASSSRTSGSYNEQFF